These T cell receptor beta chains were read from a single sample in a study of response to subunit inactivated influenza vaccine. TCRdb used MiXCR to reprocess the RT-PCR reads, holding one entry per CDR3 protein. The sample holds some 800,000 distinct CDR3 sequences, about 20% seen once. The specimen comprised PBMCs from blood, sampled about 5 days after vaccination. These receptors were obtained from a man in his fifties who received an inactivated influenza vaccine. CDR3s include the opening cysteine and the closing phenylalanine or tryptophan. A D gene is named only where the DNA matches it firmly. Only part of the rows carry a size: once, few, many, or a class if the clone is expanded.

.,.,TRBV7-8,TRBJ2-7,CASSLPTGATYEQYF,TGTGCCAGCAGCTTGCCGACAGGAGCCACCTACGAGCAGTACTTC
.,.,TRBV9,TRBJ2-3,CASSPRSNTDTQYF,TGTGCCAGCAGCCCCCGATCGAACACAGATACGCAGTATTTT
TRBD1,.,TRBV27,TRBJ1-1,CASSSPDRGLGAFF,TGTGCCAGCAGTTCCCCGGACAGGGGGTTGGGAGCTTTCTTT
.,few,TRBV5-1,TRBJ1-5,CASSPGQFSNQPQHF,TGCGCCAGCAGCCCCGGACAGTTTAGCAATCAGCCCCAGCATTTT
.,few,TRBV6-1,TRBJ2-1,CASSEQSYNEQFF,TGTGCCAGCAGTGAACAGTCCTACAATGAGCAGTTCTTC
TRBD1,.,TRBV5-1,TRBJ2-7,CASSLEGTGASEQYF,TGCGCCAGCAGCTTGGAAGGGACAGGGGCCTCCGAGCAGTACTTC
TRBD2,.,TRBV28,TRBJ2-7,CASSSLAGETFYEQYF,TGTGCCAGCAGTTCCTTAGCGGGAGAAACTTTCTACGAGCAGTACTTC
.,.,TRBV10-3,TRBJ2-5,CAISDPALEGETQYF,TGTGCCATCAGTGATCCGGCCCTGGAGGGGGAGACCCAGTACTTC
TRBD1,.,TRBV7-2,TRBJ1-1,CASSPTRTGSTEAFF,TGTGCCAGCAGCCCCACCCGGACAGGGTCTACTGAAGCTTTCTTT
.,few,TRBV30,TRBJ1-1,CAFQRQARGGAFF,TGTGCCTTCCAACGACAGGCCCGAGGAGGAGCTTTCTTT
TRBD1,few,TRBV7-8,TRBJ2-3,CASSSGQARTDTQYF,TGTGCCAGCAGCTCTGGACAGGCTCGCACAGATACGCAGTATTTT
.,many,TRBV9,TRBJ2-1,CASSVSDGGNEQFF,TGTGCCAGCAGCGTATCGGATGGGGGGAATGAGCAGTTCTTC
TRBD2,.,TRBV29-1,TRBJ2-1,CSVEVAGLPNEQFF,TGCAGCGTTGAAGTAGCGGGCCTCCCCAATGAGCAGTTCTTC
TRBD1,.,TRBV4-3,TRBJ2-7,CASSQENYRGRAYEQYF,TGCGCCAGCAGCCAAGAAAATTACAGGGGACGGGCTTACGAGCAGTACTTC
TRBD2,many,TRBV4-3,TRBJ2-7,CASSQDGEGGRYEQYF,TGCGCCAGCAGCCAAGATGGAGAGGGAGGGCGGTACGAGCAGTACTTC
.,many,TRBV20-1,TRBJ1-4,CSARDPPFFNEKLFF,TGCAGTGCTAGAGATCCCCCGTTCTTTAATGAAAAACTGTTTTTT
.,.,TRBV20-1,TRBJ2-6,CSARMGQGGANVLTF,TGCAGTGCTAGGATGGGGCAGGGGGGGGCCAACGTCCTGACTTTC
TRBD2,few,TRBV20-1,TRBJ2-1,CSATIAGSYNEQFF,TGCAGTGCTACTATAGCGGGATCCTACAATGAGCAGTTCTTC
.,.,TRBV12-3/TRBV12-4,TRBJ1-4,CASSLGGSGKLFF,TGTGCCAGCAGTTTGGGCGGATCTGGAAAACTGTTTTTT
.,few,TRBV25-1,TRBJ2-5,CASSEFRTQETQYF,TGTGCCAGCAGTGAATTCAGGACTCAAGAGACCCAGTACTTC
.,many,TRBV29-1,TRBJ1-1,CSAMVDRVAFF,TGCAGCGCCATGGTGGACAGAGTCGCTTTCTTT
.,.,TRBV12-3/TRBV12-4,TRBJ1-4,CASSFSATNEKLFF,TGTGCCAGCAGTTTTTCTGCAACTAATGAAAAACTGTTTTTT
.,few,TRBV10-3,TRBJ2-7,CAISESLGEQYF,TGTGCCATCAGTGAGTCCCTCGGGGAGCAGTACTTC
.,few,TRBV5-1,TRBJ2-7,CASSLGQQGSEQYF,TGCGCCAGCAGCTTGGGCCAACAGGGAAGCGAGCAGTACTTC
TRBD2,.,TRBV12-3/TRBV12-4,TRBJ2-3,CASSFLGGVGDTQYF,TGTGCCAGCAGTTTTTTGGGGGGGGTCGGGGATACGCAGTATTTT
.,few,TRBV20-1,TRBJ1-5,CSARPPGRLNQPQHF,TGCAGTGCTAGACCACCGGGACGGTTGAATCAGCCCCAGCATTTT
.,.,TRBV27,TRBJ2-7,CASSFQGWAGKGKDEQYF,TGTGCCAGCAGTTTTCAGGGTTGGGCGGGGAAGGGAAAGGACGAGCAGTACTTC
TRBD2,.,TRBV20-1,TRBJ2-7,CSALLPGLAGRGSYEQYF,TGCAGTGCCCTCCTACCGGGACTAGCGGGTCGGGGCTCCTACGAGCAGTACTTC
.,.,TRBV7-9,TRBJ2-3,CASSLAYGIGTDTQYF,TGTGCCAGCAGCTTAGCGTACGGAATAGGCACAGATACGCAGTATTTT